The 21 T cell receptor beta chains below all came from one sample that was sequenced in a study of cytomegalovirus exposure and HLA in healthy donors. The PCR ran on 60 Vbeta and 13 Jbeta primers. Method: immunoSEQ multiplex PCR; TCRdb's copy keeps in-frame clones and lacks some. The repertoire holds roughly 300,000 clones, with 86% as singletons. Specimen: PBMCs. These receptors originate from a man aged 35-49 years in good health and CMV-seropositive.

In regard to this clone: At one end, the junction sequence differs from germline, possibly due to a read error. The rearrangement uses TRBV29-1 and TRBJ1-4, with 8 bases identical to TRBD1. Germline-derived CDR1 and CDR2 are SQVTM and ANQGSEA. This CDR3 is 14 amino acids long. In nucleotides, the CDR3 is TGCAGCGTTACAGGGGGAGGAACTAATAAAAAACTGTTTTTT. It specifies CSVTGGGTNKKLFF.

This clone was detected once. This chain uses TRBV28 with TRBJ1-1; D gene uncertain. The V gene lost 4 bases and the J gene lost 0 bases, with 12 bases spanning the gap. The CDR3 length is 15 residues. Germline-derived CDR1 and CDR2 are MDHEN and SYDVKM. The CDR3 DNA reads TGTGCCAGCAGTTGCCGTGAGGGTTTGAACACTGAAGCTTTCTTT. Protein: CASSCREGLNTEAFF.

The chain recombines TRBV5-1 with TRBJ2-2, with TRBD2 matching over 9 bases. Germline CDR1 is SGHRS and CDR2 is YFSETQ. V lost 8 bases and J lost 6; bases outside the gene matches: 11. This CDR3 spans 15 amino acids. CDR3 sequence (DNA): TGCGCCAGTACCGGGAGCGGGAGGACCCCCGGGGAGCTGTTTTTT. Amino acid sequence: CASTGSGRTPGELFF.

The CDR3 sequence: CASSPGTTNTEAFF. The DNA for the CDR3 is TGTGCCAGCTCACCAGGCACCACAAACACTGAAGCTTTCTTT. The chain is built from TRBV18 and TRBJ1-1; D not resolved. The CDR3 length is 14 residues. Trimming removed 2 bases from V and 2 bases from J, with 9 bases in between. CDR1 KGHSH and CDR2 LQKENI come from the germline V gene.

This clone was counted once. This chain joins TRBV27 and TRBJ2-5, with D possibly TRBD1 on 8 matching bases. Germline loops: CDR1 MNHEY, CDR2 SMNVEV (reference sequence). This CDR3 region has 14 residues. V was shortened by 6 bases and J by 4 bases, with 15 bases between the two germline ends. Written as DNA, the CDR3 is TGTGCCAGCAGCCAGACAGGGGAGGGAGAGACCCAGTACTTC. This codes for CASSQTGEGETQYF.

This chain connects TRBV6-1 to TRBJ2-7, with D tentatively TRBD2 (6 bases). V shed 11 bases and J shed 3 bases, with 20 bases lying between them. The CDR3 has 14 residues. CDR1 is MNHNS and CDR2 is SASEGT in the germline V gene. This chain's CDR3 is CAVSSSAQFYEQYF. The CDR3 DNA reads TGTGCCGTGTCATCTAGCGCCCAGTTCTACGAGCAGTACTTC.

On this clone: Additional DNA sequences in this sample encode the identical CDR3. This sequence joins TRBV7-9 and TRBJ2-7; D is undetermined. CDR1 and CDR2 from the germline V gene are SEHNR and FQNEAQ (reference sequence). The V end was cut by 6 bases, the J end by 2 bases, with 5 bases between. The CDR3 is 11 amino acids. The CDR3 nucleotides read TGTGCCAGCAGTCCAGCCTACGAGCAGTACTTC. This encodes CASSPAYEQYF. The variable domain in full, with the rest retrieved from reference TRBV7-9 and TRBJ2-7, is DTGVSQNPRHKITKRGQNVTFRCDPISEHNRLYWYRQTLGQGPEFLTYFQNEAQLEKSRLLSDRFSAERPKGSFSTLEIQRTEQGDSAMYLCASSPAYEQYFGPGTRLTVT.

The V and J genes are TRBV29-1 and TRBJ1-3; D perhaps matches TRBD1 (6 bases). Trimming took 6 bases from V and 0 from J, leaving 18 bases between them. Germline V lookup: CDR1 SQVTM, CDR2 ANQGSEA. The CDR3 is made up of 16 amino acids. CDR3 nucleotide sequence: TGCAGCGTCCGCGGGGGGGGCGGGAGCTCTGGAAACACCATATATTTT. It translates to CSVRGGGGSSGNTIYF.

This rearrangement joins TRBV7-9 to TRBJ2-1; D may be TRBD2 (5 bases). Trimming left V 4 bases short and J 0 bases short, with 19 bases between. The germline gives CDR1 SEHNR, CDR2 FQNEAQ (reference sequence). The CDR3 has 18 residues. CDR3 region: CASSSLGRASSSYNEQFF. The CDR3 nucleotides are TGTGCCAGCAGCTCCCTCGGGCGGGCTTCCAGCTCCTACAATGAGCAGTTCTTC.

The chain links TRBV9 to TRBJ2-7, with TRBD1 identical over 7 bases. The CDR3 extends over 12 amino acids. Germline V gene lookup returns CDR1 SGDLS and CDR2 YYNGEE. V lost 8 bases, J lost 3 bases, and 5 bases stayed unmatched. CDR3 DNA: TGTGCCAGTGGTCCAGGGGGCTACGAGCAGTACTTC. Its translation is CASGPGGYEQYF.

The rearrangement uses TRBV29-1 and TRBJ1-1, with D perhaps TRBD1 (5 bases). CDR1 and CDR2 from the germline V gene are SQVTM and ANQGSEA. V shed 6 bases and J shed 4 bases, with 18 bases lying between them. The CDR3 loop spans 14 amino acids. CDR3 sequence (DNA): TGCAGCGTCGTACAGGAGGGGAGAGGCACTGAAGCTTTCTTT. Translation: CSVVQEGRGTEAFF.

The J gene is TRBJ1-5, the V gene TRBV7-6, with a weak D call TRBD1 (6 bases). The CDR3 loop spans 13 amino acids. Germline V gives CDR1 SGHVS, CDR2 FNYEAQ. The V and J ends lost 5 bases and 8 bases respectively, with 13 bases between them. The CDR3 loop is CASSLDRYEPQHF. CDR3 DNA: TGTGCCAGCAGCCTCGACAGGTATGAGCCCCAGCATTTT.

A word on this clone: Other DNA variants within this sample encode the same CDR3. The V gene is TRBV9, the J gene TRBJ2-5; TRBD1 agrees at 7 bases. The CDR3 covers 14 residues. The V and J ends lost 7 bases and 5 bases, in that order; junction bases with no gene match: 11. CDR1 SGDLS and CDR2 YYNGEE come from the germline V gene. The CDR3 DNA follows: TGTGCCAGCTCGAGGGGGCTTTTAGACGAGACCCAGTACTTC. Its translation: CASSRGLLDETQYF. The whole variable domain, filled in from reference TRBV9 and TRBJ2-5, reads DSGVTQTPKHLITATGQRVTLRCSPRSGDLSVYWYQQSLDQGLQFLIQYYNGEERAKGNILERFSAQQFPDLHSELNLSSLELGDSALYFCASSRGLLDETQYFGPGTRLLVL.

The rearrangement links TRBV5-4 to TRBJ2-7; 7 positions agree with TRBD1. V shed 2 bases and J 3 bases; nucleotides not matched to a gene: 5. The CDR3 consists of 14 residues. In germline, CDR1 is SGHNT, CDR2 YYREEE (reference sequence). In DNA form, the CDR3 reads TGTGCCAGCAGCTTCCGAGGACAGGACTACGAGCAGTACTTC. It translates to CASSFRGQDYEQYF.

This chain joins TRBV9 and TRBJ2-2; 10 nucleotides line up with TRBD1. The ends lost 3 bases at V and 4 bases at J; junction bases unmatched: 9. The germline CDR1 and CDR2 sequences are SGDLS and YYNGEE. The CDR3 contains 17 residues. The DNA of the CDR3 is TGTGCCAGCAGCGACCGGGACAGGGGATATAGCACCGGGGAGCTGTTTTTT. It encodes CASSDRDRGYSTGELFF. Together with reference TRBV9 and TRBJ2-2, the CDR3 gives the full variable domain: DSGVTQTPKHLITATGQRVTLRCSPRSGDLSVYWYQQSLDQGLQFLIQYYNGEERAKGNILERFSAQQFPDLHSELNLSSLELGDSALYFCASSDRDRGYSTGELFFGEGSRLTVL.

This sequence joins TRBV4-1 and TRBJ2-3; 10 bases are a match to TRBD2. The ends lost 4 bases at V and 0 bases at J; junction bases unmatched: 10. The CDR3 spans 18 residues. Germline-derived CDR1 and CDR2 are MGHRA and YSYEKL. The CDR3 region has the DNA TGCGCCAGCAGCCTCCATGTTGGACTAGCGGCGAGCACAGATACGCAGTATTTT. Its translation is CASSLHVGLAASTDTQYF.

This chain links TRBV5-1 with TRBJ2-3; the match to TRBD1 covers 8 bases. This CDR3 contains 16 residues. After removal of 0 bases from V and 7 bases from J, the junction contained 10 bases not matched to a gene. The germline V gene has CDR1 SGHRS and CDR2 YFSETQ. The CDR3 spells CASSLAFAGGLNTQYF. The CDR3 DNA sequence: TGCGCCAGCAGCTTGGCCTTTGCAGGGGGCTTAAATACGCAGTATTTT.

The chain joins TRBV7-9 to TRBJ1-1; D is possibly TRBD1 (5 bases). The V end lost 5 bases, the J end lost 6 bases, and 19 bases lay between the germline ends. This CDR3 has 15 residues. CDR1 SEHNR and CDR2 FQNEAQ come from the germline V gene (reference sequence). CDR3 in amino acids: CASSQREGPSPEAFF. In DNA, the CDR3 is TGTGCCAGCAGCCAAAGGGAGGGGCCCTCTCCTGAAGCTTTCTTT.

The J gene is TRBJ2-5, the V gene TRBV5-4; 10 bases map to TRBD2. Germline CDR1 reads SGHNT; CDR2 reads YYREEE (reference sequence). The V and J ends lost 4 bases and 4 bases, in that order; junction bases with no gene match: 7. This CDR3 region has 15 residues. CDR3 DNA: TGTGCCAGCAGCCCGACTAGCGGGTCACGAGAGACCCAGTACTTC. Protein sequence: CASSPTSGSRETQYF. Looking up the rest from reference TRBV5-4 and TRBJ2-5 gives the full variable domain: ETGVTQSPTHLIKTRGQQVTLRCSSQSGHNTVSWYQQALGQGPQFIFQYYREEENGRGNFPPRFSGLQFPNYSSELNVNALELDDSALYLCASSPTSGSRETQYFGPGTRLLVL.

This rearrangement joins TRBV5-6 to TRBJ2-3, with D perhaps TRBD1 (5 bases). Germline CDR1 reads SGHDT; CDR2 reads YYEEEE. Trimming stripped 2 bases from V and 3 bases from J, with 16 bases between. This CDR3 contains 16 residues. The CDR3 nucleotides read TGTGCCAGCAGCTTCCTCTTAGGGGTTAGAACAGATACGCAGTATTTT. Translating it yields CASSFLLGVRTDTQYF.

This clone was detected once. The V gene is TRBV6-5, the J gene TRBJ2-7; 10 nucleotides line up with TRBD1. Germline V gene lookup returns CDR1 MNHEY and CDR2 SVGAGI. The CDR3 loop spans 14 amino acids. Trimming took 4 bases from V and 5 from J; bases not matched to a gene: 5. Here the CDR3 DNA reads TGTGCCAGCAGTTCGACAGGGGGCGTAAACGAGCAGTACTTC. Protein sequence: CASSSTGGVNEQYF.